This T cell receptor beta chain was documented in a study of blood T cells in healthy people across ages. Germline V gene data show CDR1 as SGHDN and CDR2 as FVKESK. Trimming took off 3 bases at V and 8 bases at J, with 6 bases between the two ends. This CDR3 contains 11 residues. This clonotype appeared a single time. A second PCR, run for 7 to 11 cycles, used a sample-barcoded 5' primer plus a J-beta primer mix. One entry per CDR3 protein, called by TCRdb with MiXCR from the 5' RACE reads. The data contain around 780,000 distinct CDR3 sequences, approximately 60% of them singletons. This clonotype was sampled from a man aged 40-49 years in good health. Sequences were obtained from blood. The rearrangement uses TRBV14 and TRBJ2-3; D is ambiguous. The CDR3 DNA follows: TGTGCCAGCAGCCAGGGAATTACGCAGTATTTT. Residues: CASSQGITQYF. Variable domain in full (rest from reference TRBV14 and TRBJ2-3): EAGVTQFPSHSVIEKGQTVTLRCDPISGHDNLYWYRRVMGKEIKFLLHFVKESKQDESGMPNNRFLAERTGGTYSTLKVQPAELEDSGVYFCASSQGITQYFGPGTRLTVL.